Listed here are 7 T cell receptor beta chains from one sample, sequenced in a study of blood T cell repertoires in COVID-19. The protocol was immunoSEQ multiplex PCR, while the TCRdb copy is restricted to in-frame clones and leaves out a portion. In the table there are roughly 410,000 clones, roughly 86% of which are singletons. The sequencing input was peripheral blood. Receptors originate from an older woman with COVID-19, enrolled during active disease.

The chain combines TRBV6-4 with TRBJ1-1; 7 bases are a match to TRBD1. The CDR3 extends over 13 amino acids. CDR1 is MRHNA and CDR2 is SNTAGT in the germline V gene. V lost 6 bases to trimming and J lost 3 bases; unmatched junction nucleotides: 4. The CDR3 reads CASRGQLDTEAFF. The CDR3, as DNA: TGTGCCAGCAGGGGACAGTTGGACACTGAAGCTTTCTTT.

CDR3 loop: CASSFGTVKGYGYTF. CDR3 DNA: TGTGCCAGCAGCTTCGGGACAGTCAAGGGCTATGGCTACACCTTC. The chain employs TRBV7-2 and TRBJ1-2, with 7 bases aligning to TRBD1. The germline gives CDR1 SGHTA, CDR2 FQGNSA. V shed 3 bases, J shed 4 bases, and the junction held 8 bases outside the gene matches. CDR3 size: 15 residues.

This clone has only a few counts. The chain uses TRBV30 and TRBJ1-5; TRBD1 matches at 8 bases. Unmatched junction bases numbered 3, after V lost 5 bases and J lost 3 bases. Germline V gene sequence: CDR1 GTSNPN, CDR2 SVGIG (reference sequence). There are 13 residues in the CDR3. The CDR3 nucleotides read TGTGCCTGGCAGGGGGCTGACAATCAGCCCCAGCATTTT. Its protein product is CAWQGADNQPQHF.

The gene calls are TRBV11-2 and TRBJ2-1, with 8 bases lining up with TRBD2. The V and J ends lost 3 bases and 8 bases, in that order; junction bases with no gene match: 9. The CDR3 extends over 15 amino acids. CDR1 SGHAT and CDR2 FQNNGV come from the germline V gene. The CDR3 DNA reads TGTGCCAGCAGCTTCCCGGGGGGGCCGCGGGATGAGCAGTTCTTC. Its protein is CASSFPGGPRDEQFF.

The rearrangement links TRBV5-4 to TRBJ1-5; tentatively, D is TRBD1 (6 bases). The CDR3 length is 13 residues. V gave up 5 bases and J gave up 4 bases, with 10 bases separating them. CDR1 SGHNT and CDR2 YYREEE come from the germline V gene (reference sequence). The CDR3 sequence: CASSPGQNQPQHF. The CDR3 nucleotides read TGTGCCAGCAGTCCCGGACAGAATCAGCCCCAGCATTTT.

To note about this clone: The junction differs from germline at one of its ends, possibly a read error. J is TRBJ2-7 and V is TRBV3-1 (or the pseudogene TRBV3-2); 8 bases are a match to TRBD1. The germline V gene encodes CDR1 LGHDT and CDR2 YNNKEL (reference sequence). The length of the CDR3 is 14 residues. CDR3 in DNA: TGTGCCAGCAGCCAAGGATATGGACAGGGAGGATGGGGCTTC. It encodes CASSQGYGQGGWGF.

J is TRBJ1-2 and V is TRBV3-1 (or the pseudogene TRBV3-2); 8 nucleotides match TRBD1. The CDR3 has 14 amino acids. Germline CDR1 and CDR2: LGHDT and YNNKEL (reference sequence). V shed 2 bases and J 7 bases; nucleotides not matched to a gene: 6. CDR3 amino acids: CASSQQPGGLGYTF. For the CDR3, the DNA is TGTGCCAGCAGCCAACAACCAGGGGGCCTTGGCTACACCTTC.